The 5 T cell receptor beta chains presented below share a single source sample, sequenced in a study of blood T cell repertoires in COVID-19. The table came from immunoSEQ multiplex PCR; TCRdb's copy has only in-frame clones and leaves some out. Of about 36,000 clones in the sample, roughly nine tenths were seen once. Sequencing was done on a sample of peripheral blood. All receptors derive from a man between 65 and 85 years old with acute or convalescent COVID-19.

The table lists this clone with a count of one. This chain connects TRBV7-2 to TRBJ2-1; D call uncertain. Between the trimmed V and J ends, which lost 1 base and 0 bases, there was a span of 4 bases. Germline lookup yields CDR1 SGHTA and CDR2 FQGNSA. The CDR3 runs to 14 residues. CDR3 loop: CASSLDNSYNEQFF. The CDR3 coding sequence is TGTGCCAGCAGCTTAGACAACTCCTACAATGAGCAGTTCTTC.

This chain joins TRBV5-1 and TRBJ1-6; 9 nucleotides line up with TRBD1. Germline assignment: CDR1 SGHRS and CDR2 YFSETQ. The CDR3 is made up of 15 amino acids. With V trimmed by 1 base and J by 10 bases, 6 bases remained unmatched. For the CDR3, the DNA is TGCGCCAGCAGCTTGCCGGGACAGGGTGAATCACCCCTCCACTTT. Protein sequence: CASSLPGQGESPLHF.

CDR3 protein: CASSSEEGTDTQYF. In nucleotides, the CDR3 is TGCGCCAGCAGCTCGGAGGAAGGGACAGATACGCAGTATTTT. The chain employs TRBV5-1 and TRBJ2-3; a possible D gene is TRBD2 (5 bases). Trimming removed 3 bases at V and 3 bases at J, with 11 bases between. The germline V gene encodes CDR1 SGHRS and CDR2 YFSETQ. This CDR3 spans 14 amino acids.

This clone was observed once. The chain has TRBV5-6 and TRBJ2-7; D may be TRBD1 (5 bases). V was trimmed by 0 bases and J by 1 base, leaving 11 bases between them. The CDR3 is made up of 15 amino acids. Looked up from germline, CDR1 is SGHDT and CDR2 is YYEEEE. The chain's CDR3 is CASSLATGVSYEQYF. Written as DNA, the CDR3 is TGTGCCAGCAGCTTGGCAACAGGCGTTTCCTACGAGCAGTACTTC.

The rearrangement links TRBV7-2 to TRBJ2-5, with D perhaps TRBD2 (6 bases). Trimming removed 5 bases at V and 9 bases at J, with 19 bases between. Germline V gene data show CDR1 as SGHTA and CDR2 as FQGNSA. The CDR3 has 14 amino acids. For the CDR3, the DNA is TGTGCCAGCAGCAGTCCGGGACTCGGTCATCCCCAGTACTTC. Translation: CASSSPGLGHPQYF.